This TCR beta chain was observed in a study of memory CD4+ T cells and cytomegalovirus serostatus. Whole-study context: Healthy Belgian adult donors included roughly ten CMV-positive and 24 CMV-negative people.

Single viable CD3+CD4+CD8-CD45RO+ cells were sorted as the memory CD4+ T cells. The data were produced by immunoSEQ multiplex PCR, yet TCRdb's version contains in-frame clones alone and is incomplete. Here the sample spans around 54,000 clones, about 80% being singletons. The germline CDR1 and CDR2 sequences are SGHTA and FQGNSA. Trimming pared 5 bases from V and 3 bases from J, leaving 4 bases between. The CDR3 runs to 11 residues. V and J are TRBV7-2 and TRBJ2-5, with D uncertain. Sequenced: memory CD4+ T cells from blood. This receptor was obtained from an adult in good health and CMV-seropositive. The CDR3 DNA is TGTGCCAGCAGCCAAAAAGAGACCCAGTACTTC. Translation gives CASSQKETQYF.